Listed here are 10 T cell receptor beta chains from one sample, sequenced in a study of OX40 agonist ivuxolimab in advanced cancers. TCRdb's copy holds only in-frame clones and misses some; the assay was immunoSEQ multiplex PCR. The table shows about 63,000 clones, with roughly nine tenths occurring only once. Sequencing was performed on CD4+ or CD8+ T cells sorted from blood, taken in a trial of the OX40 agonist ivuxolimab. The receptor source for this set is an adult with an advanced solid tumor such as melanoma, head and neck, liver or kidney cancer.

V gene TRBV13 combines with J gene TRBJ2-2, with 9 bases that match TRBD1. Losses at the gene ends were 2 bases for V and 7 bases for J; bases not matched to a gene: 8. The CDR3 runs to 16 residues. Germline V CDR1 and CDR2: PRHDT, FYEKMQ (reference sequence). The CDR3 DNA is TGTGCCAGCAGCTTAATACAGGGGGCTTTCGGCGGGGAGCTGTTTTTT. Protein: CASSLIQGAFGGELFF.

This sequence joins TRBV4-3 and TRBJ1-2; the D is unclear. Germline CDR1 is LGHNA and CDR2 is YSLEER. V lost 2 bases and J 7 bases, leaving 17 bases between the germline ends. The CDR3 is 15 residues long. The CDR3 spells CASSQSAWSATGYTF. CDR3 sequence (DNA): TGCGCCAGCAGCCAATCGGCATGGTCAGCCACTGGCTACACCTTC.

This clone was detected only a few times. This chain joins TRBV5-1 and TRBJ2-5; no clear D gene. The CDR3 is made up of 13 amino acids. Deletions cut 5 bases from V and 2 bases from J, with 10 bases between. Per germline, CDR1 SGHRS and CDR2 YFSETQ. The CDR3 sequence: CASRPTDQETQYF. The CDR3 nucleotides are TGCGCCAGCAGACCTACAGATCAAGAGACCCAGTACTTC.

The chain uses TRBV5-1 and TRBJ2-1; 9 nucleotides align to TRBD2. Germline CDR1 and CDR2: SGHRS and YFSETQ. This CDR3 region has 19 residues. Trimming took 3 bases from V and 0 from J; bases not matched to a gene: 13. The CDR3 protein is CASSSSGGPTKSSYNEQFF. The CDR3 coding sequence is TGCGCCAGCAGCTCCAGCGGGGGGCCCACCAAGAGCTCCTACAATGAGCAGTTCTTC.

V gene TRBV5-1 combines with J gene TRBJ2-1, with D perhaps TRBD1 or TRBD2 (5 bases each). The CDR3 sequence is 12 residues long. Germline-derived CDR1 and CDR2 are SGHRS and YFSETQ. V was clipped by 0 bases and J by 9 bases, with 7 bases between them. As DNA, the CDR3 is TGCGCCAGCAGCTTGGGGGGGAGTGAGCAGTTCTTC. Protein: CASSLGGSEQFF.

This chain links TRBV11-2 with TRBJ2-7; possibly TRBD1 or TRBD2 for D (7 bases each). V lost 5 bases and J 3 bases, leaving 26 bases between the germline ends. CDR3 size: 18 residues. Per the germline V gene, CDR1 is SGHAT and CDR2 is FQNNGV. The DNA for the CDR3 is TGTGCCAGCAGCCCTAATTTCGCGGCGGCAGGGGGGGACTACGAGCAGTACGTC. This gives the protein CASSPNFAAAGGDYEQYV.

The CDR3 is CASSLTGLNQPQHF. The CDR3 coding sequence is TGTGCCAGCAGTTTAACGGGCCTCAATCAGCCCCAGCATTTT. This rearrangement joins TRBV28 to TRBJ1-5; D is undetermined. V dropped 2 bases and J dropped 3 bases, with 8 bases sitting between them. This CDR3 has 14 amino acids. CDR1 MDHEN and CDR2 SYDVKM come from the germline V gene. Drawing the rest from reference TRBV28 and TRBJ1-5, the complete variable domain is DVKVTQSSRYLVKRTGEKVFLECVQDMDHENMFWYRQDPGLGLRLIYFSYDVKMKEKGDIPEGYSVSREKKERFSLILESASTNQTSMYLCASSLTGLNQPQHFGDGTRLSIL.

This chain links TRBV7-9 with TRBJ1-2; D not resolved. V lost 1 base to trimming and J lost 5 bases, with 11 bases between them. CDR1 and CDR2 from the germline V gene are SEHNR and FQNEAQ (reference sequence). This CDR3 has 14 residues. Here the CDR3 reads CASSLVTAGYGYTF. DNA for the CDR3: TGTGCCAGCAGCTTAGTAACGGCAGGATATGGCTACACCTTC.

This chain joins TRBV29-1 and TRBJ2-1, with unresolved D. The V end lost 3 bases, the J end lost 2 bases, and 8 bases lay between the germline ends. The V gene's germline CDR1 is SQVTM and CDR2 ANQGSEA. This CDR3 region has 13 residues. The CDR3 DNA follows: TGCAGCGTTGAGTTGGCAGCCTACAATGAGCAGTTCTTC. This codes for CSVELAAYNEQFF.

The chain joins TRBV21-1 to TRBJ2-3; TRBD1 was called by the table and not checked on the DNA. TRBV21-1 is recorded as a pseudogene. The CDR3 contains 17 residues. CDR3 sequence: CASSKGPGKQGTDTQYF. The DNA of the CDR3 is TGTGCCAGCAGCAAAGGGCCGGGGAAGCAGGGGACAGATACGCAGTATTTT.